This entry lists 29 T cell receptor beta chains sequenced from one sample in a study of blood T cell repertoires in COVID-19. Sequencing was performed with immunoSEQ multiplex PCR; in TCRdb, only in-frame clones are kept and a portion is missing. The profile shows under 200,000 clones, 79% of them singletons. Sequencing was performed on peripheral blood. The origin of the receptors is a man aged 55 to 70 with active or convalescent COVID-19.

The gene calls are TRBV5-1 and TRBJ2-6; 7 positions agree with TRBD1. Unmatched junction bases numbered 5, after V lost 6 bases and J lost 2 bases. The CDR3 covers 15 residues. Germline CDR1 reads SGHRS; CDR2 reads YFSETQ. The chain's CDR3 is CASTEGGTGANVLTF. DNA of the CDR3: TGCGCCAGCACAGAAGGGGGCACTGGGGCCAACGTCCTGACTTTC.

This rearrangement joins TRBV7-8 to TRBJ1-5, with 7 bases aligning to TRBD1. Unmatched junction bases numbered 5, after V lost 2 bases and J lost 7 bases. The length of the CDR3 is 14 residues. Germline V gives CDR1 SGHVS, CDR2 FQNEAQ. CDR3 DNA sequence: TGTGCCAGCAGCTTAACTACAGGGGAACAGCCCCAGCATTTT. Its translation is CASSLTTGEQPQHF.

The rearrangement uses TRBV6-6 and TRBJ2-1; maybe TRBD2 (6 bases). The CDR3 is 13 amino acids. CDR1 and CDR2 from the germline V gene are MNHNY and SVGAGI (reference sequence). The V and J ends lost 6 bases and 10 bases respectively, with 16 bases between them. The CDR3 DNA reads TGTGCCAGCAGCCGAGAGAGCCGGGGGGAGCAGTTCTTC. This sequence encodes CASSRESRGEQFF.

CDR3 sequence (DNA): TGTGCCAGCAGCGTACTCCCGGGACAGGGAGTGTACGAGCAGTACTTC. This translates into CASSVLPGQGVYEQYF. This chain joins TRBV9 and TRBJ2-7; TRBD1 agrees at 9 bases. Germline assignment: CDR1 SGDLS and CDR2 YYNGEE. The trim removed 1 base at V and 4 bases at J, leaving 9 bases unmatched. CDR3 length equals 16 residues.

Concerning this clone: The sample has other DNA sequences that encode this CDR3 too. V usage is TRBV9 and J usage is TRBJ2-5; D ambiguous. The ends were cut back, 0 bases at V and 7 bases at J, with 7 bases in the middle. The CDR3 has 12 amino acids. Germline V gene sequence: CDR1 SGDLS, CDR2 YYNGEE. CDR3 protein: CASSVVGGTQYF. CDR3 in DNA: TGTGCCAGCAGCGTAGTAGGCGGGACCCAGTACTTC.

This rearrangement joins TRBV7-3 to TRBJ2-7; unclear D gene. This CDR3 comprises 13 residues. The ends were cut back, 5 bases at V and 3 bases at J, with 11 bases in the middle. Germline V lookup: CDR1 SGHTA, CDR2 FQGTGA. The CDR3 nucleotides read TGTGCCAGCAGCGTCGCCACACACTACGAGCAGTACTTC. Its protein product is CASSVATHYEQYF.

The V call is TRBV9, the J call TRBJ2-3; TRBD2 matches 8 bases. CDR3 length equals 16 residues. Germline V gene lookup returns CDR1 SGDLS and CDR2 YYNGEE. J was trimmed by 1 base and V by 0 bases; bases with no gene match: 4. The CDR3 region is CASSVVAGGGTDTQYF. CDR3 bases: TGTGCCAGCAGCGTAGTGGCGGGAGGAGGCACAGATACGCAGTATTTT.

The V and J genes are TRBV4-1 and TRBJ2-5, with unresolved D. Germline V gene data show CDR1 as MGHRA and CDR2 as YSYEKL. The CDR3 runs to 13 residues. Between the trimmed V and J ends, which lost 0 bases and 6 bases, there was a span of 8 bases. The CDR3 coding sequence is TGCGCCAGCAGCCAAGATACATCGAAGACCCAGTACTTC. This gives the protein CASSQDTSKTQYF.

In this sample, this clone turned up once. V gene TRBV18 combines with J gene TRBJ1-6; D unresolved. This CDR3 comprises 16 residues. Germline loops: CDR1 KGHSH, CDR2 LQKENI. V was pared by 6 bases and J by 0 bases, with 12 bases between. The CDR3 DNA is TGTGCCAGCTCGGGGTTGGGGAGCTCCTATAATTCACCCCTCCACTTT. Encoded protein: CASSGLGSSYNSPLHF.

The chain is built from TRBV5-1 and TRBJ1-2; 8 bases line up with TRBD1. The CDR3 spans 14 residues. Germline V lookup: CDR1 SGHRS, CDR2 YFSETQ. The ends lost 4 bases at V and 6 bases at J; junction bases unmatched: 8. CDR3 in amino acids: CASSVRGLLNGYTF. The CDR3 nucleotides read TGCGCCAGCAGCGTCAGGGGGCTGTTGAATGGCTACACCTTC. The variable domain in full, completed from reference TRBV5-1 and TRBJ1-2, reads KAGVTQTPRYLIKTRGQQVTLSCSPISGHRSVSWYQQTPGQGLQFLFEYFSETQRNKGNFPGRFSGRQFSNSRSEMNVSTLELGDSALYLCASSVRGLLNGYTFGSGTRLTVV.

The V and J genes are TRBV7-3 and TRBJ2-2, with 10 bases lining up with TRBD1. J lost 5 bases, V lost 2 bases, and 2 bases had no gene match. Per the germline V gene, CDR1 is SGHTA and CDR2 is FQGTGA. The CDR3 runs to 15 residues. CDR3 nucleotides: TGTGCCAGCAGCTTAGGACAGGGGGGTACCGGGGAGCTGTTTTTT. It specifies CASSLGQGGTGELFF.

This clone has more than one count but fewer than ten. This sequence joins TRBV6-2 or TRBV6-3 and TRBJ1-6; TRBD1 matches at 9 bases. CDR3 length equals 15 residues. Germline V gene data show CDR1 as MNHEY and CDR2 as SVGEGT. V lost 6 bases and J lost 11; bases outside the gene matches: 11. The CDR3 nucleotides read TGTGCCAGCAGCTCCCGGACAGGGGAAAGAGCACCCCTCCACTTT. It specifies CASSSRTGERAPLHF.

The V and J genes are TRBV29-1 and TRBJ2-3; D is possibly TRBD2 (6 bases). The CDR3 extends over 14 amino acids. Trimming took 4 bases from V and 2 from J, leaving 13 bases between them. The germline V gene has CDR1 SQVTM and CDR2 ANQGSEA. The DNA of the CDR3 is TGCAGCGTTGGACTGCGGGGCGACACAGATACGCAGTATTTT. Its translation: CSVGLRGDTDTQYF.

The chain recombines TRBV5-6 with TRBJ2-3; tentatively, D is TRBD2 (7 bases). The V gene lost 0 bases and the J gene lost 1 base, with 21 bases spanning the gap. CDR3 length equals 19 residues. CDR1 and CDR2 from the germline V gene are SGHDT and YYEEEE. CDR3 nucleotide sequence: TGTGCCAGCAGCTTGGTCTCGGGGGGCCGAGGGTTCGGCACAGATACGCAGTATTTT. Translating gives CASSLVSGGRGFGTDTQYF.

For this clone: The same CDR3 arises from other DNA sequences in this sample as well. DNA of the CDR3: TGTGCCAGCAGCGTCACAGGGATGAACACTGAAGCTTTCTTT. Translation gives CASSVTGMNTEAFF. V usage is TRBV9 and J usage is TRBJ1-1; tentative D call: TRBD1 (6 bases). Looked up from germline, CDR1 is SGDLS and CDR2 is YYNGEE. CDR3 length equals 14 residues. V was trimmed by 2 bases and J by 0 bases, leaving 8 bases between them.

This chain connects TRBV6-5 to TRBJ1-5; TRBD1 matches at 9 bases. J lost 12 bases, V lost 6 bases, and 12 bases had no gene match. CDR1 and CDR2 (germline): MNHEY, SVGAGI. The CDR3 length is 14 residues. The CDR3 is CASRLPGTGRDQHF. The DNA for the CDR3 is TGTGCCAGCAGACTTCCCGGGACAGGGAGGGACCAGCATTTT.

The chain links TRBV9 to TRBJ1-6; 7 nucleotides align to TRBD1. CDR3 length: 15 residues. Germline V gene data show CDR1 as SGDLS and CDR2 as YYNGEE. The junction had 10 bases not matched to a gene; V was cut back by 4 bases and J by 9 bases. The CDR3 spells CASSPGTDRTSPLHF. The CDR3 region has the DNA TGTGCCAGCAGCCCGGGGACAGATCGTACTTCACCCCTCCACTTT.

This sequence joins TRBV6-1 and TRBJ1-1, with 8 nucleotides matching TRBD1. Unmatched junction bases numbered 5, after V lost 3 bases and J lost 5 bases. The CDR3 has 14 amino acids. From germline, CDR1 is MNHNS and CDR2 SASEGT. As DNA, the CDR3 is TGTGCCAGCAGTGATGACGACAGGGGAACTGAAGCTTTCTTT. As protein: CASSDDDRGTEAFF.

The J gene is TRBJ2-1, the V gene TRBV7-6; D possibly corresponds to TRBD2 (6 bases). The CDR3 consists of 17 residues. V was trimmed by 5 bases and J by 2 bases, leaving 19 bases between them. Germline loops: CDR1 SGHVS, CDR2 FNYEAQ. The CDR3 bases are TGTGCCAGCAGCCCCCGGGCCGGGGGACCGACCTACAATGAGCAGTTCTTC. Translated, it gives CASSPRAGGPTYNEQFF.

The V gene is TRBV10-3, the J gene TRBJ2-1; 8 nucleotides line up with TRBD1. The V gene end was trimmed by 6 bases and the J gene end by 5 bases; junction bases not matched to a gene: 12. The CDR3 sequence is 16 residues long. Germline CDR1 reads ENHRY; CDR2 reads SYGVKD. Here the CDR3 DNA reads TGTGCCATCAGACACTCGACAGGGGAGGCCCACAATGAGCAGTTCTTC. This encodes CAIRHSTGEAHNEQFF.

The V call is TRBV27, the J call TRBJ2-1, with TRBD2 matching 12 bases. Germline V gene sequence: CDR1 MNHEY, CDR2 SMNVEV (reference sequence). J was trimmed by 9 bases and V by 4 bases; bases with no gene match: 7. The CDR3 covers 15 residues. The CDR3 DNA reads as TGTGCCAGCAGTTCGACTAGCGGGAGTGTCGGTGAGCAGTTCTTC. Its protein is CASSSTSGSVGEQFF.

This clone showed up just a few times. This chain uses TRBV7-9 with TRBJ1-1; 8 bases fit TRBD1. CDR1 is SEHNR and CDR2 is FQNEAQ in the germline V gene (reference sequence). V gave up 4 bases and J gave up 4 bases; unmatched junction bases: 5. The CDR3 spans 14 residues. CDR3: CASSSTGGATEAFF. The DNA of the CDR3 is TGTGCCAGCAGCTCTACAGGGGGGGCCACTGAAGCTTTCTTT.

This clone was counted only a few times. The chain links TRBV30 to TRBJ2-3; the match to TRBD2 covers 8 bases. V gave up 0 bases and J gave up 2 bases; unmatched junction bases: 10. This CDR3 has 17 residues. Germline V lookup: CDR1 GTSNPN, CDR2 SVGIG (reference sequence). The CDR3 region has the DNA TGTGCCTGGAGTGTACCCACGGCTAGCGGGCTCACAGATACGCAGTATTTT. Translated: CAWSVPTASGLTDTQYF.

J is TRBJ2-7 and V is TRBV5-4; TRBD2 is a possible D gene (5 bases). V was trimmed by 0 bases and J by 3 bases, leaving 16 bases between them. CDR1 is SGHNT, CDR2 YYREEE, per germline (reference sequence). CDR3 length equals 16 residues. The CDR3 region has the DNA TGTGCCAGCAGCTTGGGTCCGGGGTCGACGAACTACGAGCAGTACTTC. Translated: CASSLGPGSTNYEQYF.

The chain couples TRBV15 to TRBJ2-4; TRBD1 matches 11 bases. Germline loops: CDR1 LNHNV, CDR2 YYDKDF (reference sequence). This CDR3 spans 16 amino acids. With 5 bases clipped from V and 2 bases from J, the junction kept 5 bases outside the gene matches. CDR3 loop: CATSSRTGGSKNIQYF. DNA of the CDR3: TGTGCCACCAGCTCCCGGACAGGGGGCTCCAAAAACATTCAGTACTTC.

This rearrangement joins TRBV9 to TRBJ2-3; 12 nucleotides agree with TRBD2. J was trimmed by 3 bases and V by 2 bases; bases with no gene match: 13. Per the germline V gene, CDR1 is SGDLS and CDR2 is YYNGEE. This CDR3 is built from 19 residues. CDR3 bases: TGTGCCAGCAGCGTCCCGACTAGCGGGAGAGTACCAGGGACAGATACGCAGTATTTT. Its translation is CASSVPTSGRVPGTDTQYF.

The chain couples TRBV5-4 to TRBJ2-7; 8 nucleotides agree with TRBD1. This CDR3 has 15 amino acids. Losses at the gene ends were 3 bases for V and 1 base for J; bases not matched to a gene: 6. Germline V lookup: CDR1 SGHNT, CDR2 YYREEE (reference sequence). CDR3 in amino acids: CASSWDRSLSYEQYF. CDR3 DNA: TGTGCCAGCAGCTGGGACAGGAGTTTATCCTACGAGCAGTACTTC.

V usage is TRBV12-5 and J usage is TRBJ1-1, with TRBD1 matching 7 bases. Germline CDR1 LGHNT, CDR2 FRNRAP. This CDR3 comprises 14 residues. Trimming at V came to 3 bases and at J to 1 base, leaving 2 bases not matched to a gene. The CDR3 reads CASGLRTGNTEAFF. DNA of the CDR3: TGTGCTAGTGGTTTAAGGACAGGGAACACTGAAGCTTTCTTT.

The rearrangement links TRBV5-5 to TRBJ1-2; possible D gene TRBD1, 5 bases. The CDR3 sequence is 16 residues long. Germline V gives CDR1 SGHKS, CDR2 YYEKEE (reference sequence). V was cut by 0 bases and J by 3 bases, with 15 bases left in between. The CDR3 reads CASSLAGRQRYYGYTF. The DNA for the CDR3 is TGTGCCAGCAGCTTGGCAGGGCGGCAGCGATACTATGGCTACACCTTC.